This TCR beta chain was sequenced in a study of cytomegalovirus exposure and HLA in healthy donors. Study information: Early released data had 65 million to 100 million unique TCRs, all coming from HLA-typed donors.

Germline CDR1 reads MNHEY; CDR2 reads SMNVEV (reference sequence). CDR3 length: 14 amino acids. The V end was cut by 10 bases, the J end by 8 bases, with 21 bases between. Study-level points and caveats: Beyond CMV serostatus, there was no information to go on about immune exposure.

PCR amplification relied on 60 Vbeta primers (plus 13 Jbeta primers). TCRdb's copy holds only in-frame clones and misses some; the assay was immunoSEQ multiplex PCR. The sample has 150,000 to 200,000 clones, 60% to 80% seen once; the top ten hold under 1.5%. About this clone itself: Its antigen is not identified.

This chain uses TRBV27 with TRBJ2-4, with TRBD1 as a possible D gene (5 bases). The sequence was collected from a man aged 55 to 70 in good health and CMV-seronegative. The sample taken for sequencing was PBMCs. The chain's CDR3 is CATMWPRVRDIQYF. The DNA of the CDR3 is TGTGCCACGATGTGGCCCAGGGTCAGGGACATTCAGTACTTC.